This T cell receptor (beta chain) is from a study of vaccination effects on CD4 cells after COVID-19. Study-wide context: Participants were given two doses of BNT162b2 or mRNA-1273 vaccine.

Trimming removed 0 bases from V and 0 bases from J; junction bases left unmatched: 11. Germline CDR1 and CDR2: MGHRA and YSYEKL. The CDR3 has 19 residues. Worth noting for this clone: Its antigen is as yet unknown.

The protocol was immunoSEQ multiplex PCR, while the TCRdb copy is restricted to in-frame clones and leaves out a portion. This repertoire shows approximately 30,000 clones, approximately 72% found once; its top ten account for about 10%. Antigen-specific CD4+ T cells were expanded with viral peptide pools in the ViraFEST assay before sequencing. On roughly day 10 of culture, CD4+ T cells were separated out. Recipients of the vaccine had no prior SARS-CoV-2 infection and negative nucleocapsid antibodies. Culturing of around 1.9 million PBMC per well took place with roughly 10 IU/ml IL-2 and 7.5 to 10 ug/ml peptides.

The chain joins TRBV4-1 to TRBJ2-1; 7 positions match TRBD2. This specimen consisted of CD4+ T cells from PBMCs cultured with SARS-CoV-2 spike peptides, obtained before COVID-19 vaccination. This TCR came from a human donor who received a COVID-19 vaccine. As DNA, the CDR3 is TGCGCCAGCAGCCAAGAGGGCATTCTAGCGGATAGCTCCTACAATGAGCAGTTCTTC. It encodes CASSQEGILADSSYNEQFF.